In its sample, the clone carrying this T cell receptor (beta chain) is large. Its antigen is not known. These data originate in a study of graft-versus-host responses after intestinal transplantation. Study information: Recipients got multivisceral, liver-intestinal, or isolated intestinal transplants. Induction with anti-thymocyte globulin, then tacrolimus and steroids for approximately three years, was given to all recipients. Notes on the study in general: Peak GvH clone levels in circulation were associated with early post-transplant HvG declines. Individuals carrying graft-donor T cell macrochimerism showed high graft-versus-host to host-versus-graft clonal ratios in allografts.

Lymphocytes from graft epithelium and lamina propria were isolated. Produced via immunoSEQ multiplex PCR; TCRdb's table is partial and in-frame only. The sample has approximately 8,900 clones, approximately 70% seen once. The sequence derives from a human patient who received an intestinal transplant, so some T cells may come from the graft donor. Material: ileum tissue, obtained about 480 days after transplant.

CDR3 amino acids: CATSRDGQFGNTIYF. As DNA, the CDR3 is TGTGCCACCAGCAGAGATGGGCAGTTTGGAAACACCATATATTTT. J is TRBJ1-3 and V is TRBV15; D unresolved. The length of the CDR3 is 15 residues. Trimming removed 0 bases at V and 3 bases at J, with 9 bases between. Germline CDR1 is LNHNV and CDR2 is YYDKDF (reference sequence).